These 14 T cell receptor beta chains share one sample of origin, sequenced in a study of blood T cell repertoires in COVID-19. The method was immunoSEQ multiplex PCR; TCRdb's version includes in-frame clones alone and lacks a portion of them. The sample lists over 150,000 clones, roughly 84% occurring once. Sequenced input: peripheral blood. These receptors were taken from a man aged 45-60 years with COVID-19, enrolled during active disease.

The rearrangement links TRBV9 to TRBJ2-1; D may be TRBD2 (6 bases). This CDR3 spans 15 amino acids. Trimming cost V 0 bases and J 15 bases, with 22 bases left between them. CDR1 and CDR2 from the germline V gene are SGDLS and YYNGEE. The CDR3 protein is CASSVDWSGLPDPFF. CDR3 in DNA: TGTGCCAGCAGCGTAGATTGGAGCGGGCTTCCGGACCCGTTCTTC.

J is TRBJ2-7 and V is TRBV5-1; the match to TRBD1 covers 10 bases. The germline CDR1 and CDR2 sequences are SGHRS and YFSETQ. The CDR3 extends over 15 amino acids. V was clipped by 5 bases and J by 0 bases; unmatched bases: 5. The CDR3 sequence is CASRDRGPSSYEQYF. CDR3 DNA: TGCGCCAGCAGAGACAGGGGGCCAAGCTCCTACGAGCAGTACTTC.

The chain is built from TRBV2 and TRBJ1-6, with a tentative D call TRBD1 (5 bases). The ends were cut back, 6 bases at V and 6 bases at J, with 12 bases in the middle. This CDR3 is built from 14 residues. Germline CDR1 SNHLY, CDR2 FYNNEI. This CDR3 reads CASRAGTSNSPLHF. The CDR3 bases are TGTGCCAGCAGAGCCGGGACTAGTAATTCACCCCTCCACTTT. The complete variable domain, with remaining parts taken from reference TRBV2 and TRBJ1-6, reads EPEVTQTPSHQVTQMGQEVILRCVPISNHLYFYWYRQILGQKVEFLVSFYNNEISEKSEIFDDQFSVERPDGSNFTLKIRSTKLEDSAMYFCASRAGTSNSPLHFGNGTRLTVT.

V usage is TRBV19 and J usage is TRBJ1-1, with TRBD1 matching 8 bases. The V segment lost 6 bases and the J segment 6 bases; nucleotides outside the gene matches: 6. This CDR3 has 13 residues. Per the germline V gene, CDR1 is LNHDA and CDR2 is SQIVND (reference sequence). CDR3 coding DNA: TGTGCCAGTAGCGACAGGGGCGTCGCTGAAGCTTTCTTT. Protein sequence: CASSDRGVAEAFF. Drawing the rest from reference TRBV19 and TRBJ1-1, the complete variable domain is DGGITQSPKYLFRKEGQNVTLSCEQNLNHDAMYWYRQDPGQGLRLIYYSQIVNDFQKGDIAEGYSVSREKKESFPLTVTSAQKNPTAFYLCASSDRGVAEAFFGQGTRLTVV.

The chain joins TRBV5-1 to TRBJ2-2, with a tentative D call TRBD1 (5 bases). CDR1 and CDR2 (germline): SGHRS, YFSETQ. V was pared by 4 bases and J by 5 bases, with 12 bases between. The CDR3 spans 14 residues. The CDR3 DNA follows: TGCGCCAGCAGCCTCAGGGTAGGAACCGGGGAGCTGTTTTTT. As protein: CASSLRVGTGELFF.

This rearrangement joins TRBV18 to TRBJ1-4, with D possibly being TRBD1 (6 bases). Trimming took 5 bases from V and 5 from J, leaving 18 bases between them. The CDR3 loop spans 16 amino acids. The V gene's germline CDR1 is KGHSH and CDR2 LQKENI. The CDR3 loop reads CASSANRAARNEKLFF. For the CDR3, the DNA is TGTGCCAGCTCAGCGAACAGGGCCGCAAGGAATGAAAAACTGTTTTTT.

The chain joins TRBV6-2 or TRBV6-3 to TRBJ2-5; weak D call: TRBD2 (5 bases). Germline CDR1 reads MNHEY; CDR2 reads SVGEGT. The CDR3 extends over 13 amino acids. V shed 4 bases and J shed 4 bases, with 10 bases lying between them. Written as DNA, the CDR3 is TGTGCCAGCAGTTCTGACGCGGGAGAGACCCAGTACTTC. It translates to CASSSDAGETQYF.

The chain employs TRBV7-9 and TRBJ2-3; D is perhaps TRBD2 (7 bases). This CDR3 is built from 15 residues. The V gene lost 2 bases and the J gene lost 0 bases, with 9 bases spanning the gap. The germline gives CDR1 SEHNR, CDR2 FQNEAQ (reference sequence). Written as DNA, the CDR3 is TGTGCCAGCAGCTTATGGGGGGGCAGCACAGATACGCAGTATTTT. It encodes CASSLWGGSTDTQYF.

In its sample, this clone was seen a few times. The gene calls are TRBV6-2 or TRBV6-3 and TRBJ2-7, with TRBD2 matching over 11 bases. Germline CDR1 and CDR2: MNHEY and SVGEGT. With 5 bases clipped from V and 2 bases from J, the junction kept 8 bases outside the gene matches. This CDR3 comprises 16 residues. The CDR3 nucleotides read TGTGCCAGCAGTCGACTAGCGGGGTTCCGCCCCTACGAGCAGTACTTC. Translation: CASSRLAGFRPYEQYF.

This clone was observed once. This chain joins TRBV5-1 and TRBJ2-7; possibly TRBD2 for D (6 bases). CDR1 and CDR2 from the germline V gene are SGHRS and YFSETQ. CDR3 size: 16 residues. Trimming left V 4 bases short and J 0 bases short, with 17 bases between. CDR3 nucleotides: TGCGCCAGCAGCGCGGCCTGGGACTCTAGCTCCTACGAGCAGTACTTC. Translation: CASSAAWDSSSYEQYF.

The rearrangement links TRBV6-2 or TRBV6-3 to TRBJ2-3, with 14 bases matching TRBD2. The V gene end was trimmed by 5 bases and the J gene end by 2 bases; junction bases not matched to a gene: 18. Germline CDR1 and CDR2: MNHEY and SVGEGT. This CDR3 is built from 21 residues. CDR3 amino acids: CASSPNPGLAGVPTITDTQYF. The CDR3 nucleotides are TGTGCCAGCAGTCCCAACCCGGGACTAGCGGGAGTGCCGACAATCACAGATACGCAGTATTTT.

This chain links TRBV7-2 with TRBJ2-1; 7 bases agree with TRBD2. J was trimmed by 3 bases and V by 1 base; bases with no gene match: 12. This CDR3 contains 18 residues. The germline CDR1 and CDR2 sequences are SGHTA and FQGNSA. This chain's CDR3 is CASSLEYGTGRVYNEQFF. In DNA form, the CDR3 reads TGTGCCAGCAGCTTAGAGTACGGGACTGGGAGGGTCTACAATGAGCAGTTCTTC.

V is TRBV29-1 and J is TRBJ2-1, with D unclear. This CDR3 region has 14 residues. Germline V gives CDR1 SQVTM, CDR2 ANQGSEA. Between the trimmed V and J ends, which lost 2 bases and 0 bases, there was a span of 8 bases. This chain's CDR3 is CSVEKHLSYNEQFF. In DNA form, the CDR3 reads TGCAGCGTTGAAAAGCACCTCTCCTACAATGAGCAGTTCTTC.

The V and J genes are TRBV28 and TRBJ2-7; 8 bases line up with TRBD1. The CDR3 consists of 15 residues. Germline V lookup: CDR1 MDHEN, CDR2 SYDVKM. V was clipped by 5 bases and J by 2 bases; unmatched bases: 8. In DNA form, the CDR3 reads TGTGCCAGCAGTCCGAGGAGACAGGGGACCTACGAGCAGTACTTC. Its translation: CASSPRRQGTYEQYF.